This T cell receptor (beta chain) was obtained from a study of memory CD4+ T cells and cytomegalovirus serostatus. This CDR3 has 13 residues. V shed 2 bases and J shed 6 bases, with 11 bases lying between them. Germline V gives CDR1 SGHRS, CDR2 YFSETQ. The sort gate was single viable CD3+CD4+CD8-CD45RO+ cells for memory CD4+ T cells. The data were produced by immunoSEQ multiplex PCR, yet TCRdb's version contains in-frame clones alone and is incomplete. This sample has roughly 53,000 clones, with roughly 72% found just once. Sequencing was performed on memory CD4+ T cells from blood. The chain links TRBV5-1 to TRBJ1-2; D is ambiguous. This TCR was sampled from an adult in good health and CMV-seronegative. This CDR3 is CASSFHDRNGYTF. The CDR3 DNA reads TGCGCCAGCAGCTTCCACGATCGGAATGGCTACACCTTC.